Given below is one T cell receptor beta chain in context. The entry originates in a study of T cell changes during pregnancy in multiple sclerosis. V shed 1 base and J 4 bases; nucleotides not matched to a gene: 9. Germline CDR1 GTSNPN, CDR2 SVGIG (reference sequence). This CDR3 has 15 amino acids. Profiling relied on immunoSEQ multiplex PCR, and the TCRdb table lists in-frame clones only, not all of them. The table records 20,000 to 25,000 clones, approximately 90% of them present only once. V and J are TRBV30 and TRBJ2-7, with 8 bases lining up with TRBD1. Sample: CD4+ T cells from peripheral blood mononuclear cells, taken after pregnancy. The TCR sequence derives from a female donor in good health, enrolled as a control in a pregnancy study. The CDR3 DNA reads TGTGCCTGGAGTGCTACCGGGACAGGACGTTACGAGCAGTACTTC. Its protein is CAWSATGTGRYEQYF.